The 4 T cell receptor beta chains reported below all come from one sample, sequenced in a study of blood T cell repertoires in COVID-19. Sequenced by immunoSEQ multiplex PCR; TCRdb stores in-frame clones only, minus some. The table has approximately 390,000 clones, about 87% seen once. Sequenced input: peripheral blood. The receptors stem from a woman aged 55-69 years with COVID-19, enrolled during active disease.

The V gene is TRBV29-1, the J gene TRBJ2-2; the D is unclear. Germline CDR1 SQVTM, CDR2 ANQGSEA. The CDR3 is 12 amino acids. V lost 4 bases, J lost 5 bases, and 8 bases lay in between. The CDR3 region has the DNA TGCAGCGTTGCGATCGGGACCGGGGAGCTGTTTTTT. This gives the protein CSVAIGTGELFF.

The chain links TRBV11-1 to TRBJ2-7; D perhaps matches TRBD1 (6 bases). Germline V lookup: CDR1 SGHAT, CDR2 FQDESV (reference sequence). The ends were cut back, 0 bases at V and 1 base at J, with 10 bases in the middle. This CDR3 is 15 amino acids long. The CDR3 DNA reads as TGTGCCAGCAGCTTAGCGACAGGATTTTCCTACGAGCAGTACTTC. This encodes CASSLATGFSYEQYF.

This clone was detected only once. Sequence at one end of the junction differs from germline and may be a read error. The rearrangement uses TRBV24-1 and TRBJ1-2; the D is unclear. The CDR3 loop spans 15 amino acids. From germline, CDR1 is KGHDR and CDR2 SFDVKD. CDR3 in amino acids: CATSDPSITDYGHTF. The DNA of the CDR3 is TGTGCCACCAGTGATCCGAGTATCACGGACTATGGCCACACCTTC.

With regard to this clone: Other DNA sequences in this sample translate to the same CDR3. The J gene is TRBJ1-2, the V gene TRBV7-9; a weak D match, TRBD1 (5 bases). CDR1 and CDR2 (germline): SEHNR, FQNEAQ (reference sequence). The V end lost 2 bases, the J end lost 2 bases, and 9 bases lay between the germline ends. The CDR3 is made up of 14 amino acids. CDR3 DNA sequence: TGTGCCAGCAGCTTAACAGGAGTAAACTATGGCTACACCTTC. Its translation is CASSLTGVNYGYTF.